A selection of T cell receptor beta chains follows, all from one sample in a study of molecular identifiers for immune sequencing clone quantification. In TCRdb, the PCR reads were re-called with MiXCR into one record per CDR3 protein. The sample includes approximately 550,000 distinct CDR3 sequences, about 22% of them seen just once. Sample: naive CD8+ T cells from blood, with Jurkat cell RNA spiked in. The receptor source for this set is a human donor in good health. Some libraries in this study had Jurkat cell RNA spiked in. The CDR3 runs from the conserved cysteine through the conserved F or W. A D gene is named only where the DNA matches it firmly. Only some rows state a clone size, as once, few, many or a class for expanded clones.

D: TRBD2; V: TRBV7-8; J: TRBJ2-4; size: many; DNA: TGTGCCAGCAGCCCCGGACTAGAGAAACTAGCCAAAAACATTCAGTACTTC; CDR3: CASSPGLEKLAKNIQYF
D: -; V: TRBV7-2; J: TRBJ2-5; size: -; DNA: TGTGCCAGCAGCTTGCTCAAGGAGGTTGAGACCCAGTACTTC; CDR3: CASSLLKEVETQYF
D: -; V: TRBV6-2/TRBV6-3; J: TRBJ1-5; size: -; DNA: TGTGCCAGCAGTTATCCGGGGGCCCAGCATTTT; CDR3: CASSYPGAQHF
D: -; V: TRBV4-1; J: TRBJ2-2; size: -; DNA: TGCGCCAGCAGCCAAGATGTGATGTACACCGGGGAGCTGTTTTTT; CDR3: CASSQDVMYTGELFF
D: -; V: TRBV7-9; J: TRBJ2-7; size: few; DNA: TGTGCCAGCAGCTTAGTACTAGTACCCTACGAGCAGTACTTC; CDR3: CASSLVLVPYEQYF
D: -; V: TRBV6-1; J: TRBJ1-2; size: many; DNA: TGTGCCAGCAGTGAAGCGCGGGTCCCCGGCAGCTATGGCTACACCTTC; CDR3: CASSEARVPGSYGYTF
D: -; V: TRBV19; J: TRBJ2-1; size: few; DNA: TGTGCCAGTAGCGCCGGGCAGTGGGTGGCCAATGAGCAGTTCTTC; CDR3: CASSAGQWVANEQFF
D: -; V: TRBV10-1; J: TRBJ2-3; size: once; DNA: TGCGCCAGCAGTGAGTGGTCAGCAGGCGGCACAGATACGCAGTATTTT; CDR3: CASSEWSAGGTDTQYF
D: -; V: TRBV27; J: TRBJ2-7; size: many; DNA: TGTGCCAGCAGTTTTTCCCGATCCGCCCTCTACGAGCAGTACTTC; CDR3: CASSFSRSALYEQYF
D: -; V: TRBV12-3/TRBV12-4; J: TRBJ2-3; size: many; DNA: TGTGCCAGCAGTCCTGTAGTGTCAGATACGCAGTATTTT; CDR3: CASSPVVSDTQYF
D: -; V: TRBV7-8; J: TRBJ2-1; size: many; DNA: TGTGCCAGCAGCTTAGGTCCGCGAGGCCCCCCCGTTGAGCAGTTCTTC; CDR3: CASSLGPRGPPVEQFF
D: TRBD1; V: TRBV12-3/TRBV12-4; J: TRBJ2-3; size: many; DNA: TGTGCCAGCAGTCTATACAGGGGGAGGACAGATACGCAGTATTTT; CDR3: CASSLYRGRTDTQYF
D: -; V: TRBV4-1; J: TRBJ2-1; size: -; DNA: TGCGCCAGTTCTTCAGTAGTTGAGCAGTTCTTC; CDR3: CASSSVVEQFF
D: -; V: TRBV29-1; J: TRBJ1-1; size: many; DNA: TGCAGCGTTGGCAGGGAATTCGCTGAAGCTTTCTTT; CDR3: CSVGREFAEAFF
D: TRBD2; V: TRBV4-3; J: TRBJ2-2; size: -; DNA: TGCGCCAGCAGCGTGGGACTAGCGGGATTGGGCACCGGGGAGCTGTTTTTT; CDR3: CASSVGLAGLGTGELFF
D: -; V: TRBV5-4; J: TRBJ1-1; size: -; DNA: TGTGCCAGCAGTCAGCCCGGGTTCGCGGGAAGCAACACTGAAGCTTTCTTT; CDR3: CASSQPGFAGSNTEAFF
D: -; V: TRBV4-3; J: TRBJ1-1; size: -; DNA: TGCGCCAGCAGCCAAGATATATCCAGGCTGGGGACTGAAGCTTTCTTT; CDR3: CASSQDISRLGTEAFF
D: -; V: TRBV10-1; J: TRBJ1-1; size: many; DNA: TGCGCCAGCAGTGAAGGGGGGCCTAACACTGAAGCTTTCTTT; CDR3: CASSEGGPNTEAFF
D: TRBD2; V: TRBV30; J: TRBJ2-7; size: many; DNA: TGTGCCTGGAGTGTAGCCCCCGGGACTAGCGGGATTCCTCCCTACGAGCAGTACTTC; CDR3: CAWSVAPGTSGIPPYEQYF
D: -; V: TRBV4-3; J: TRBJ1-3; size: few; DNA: TGCGCCAGCAGCAACGACAGATTCAGCTCTGGAAACACCATATATTTT; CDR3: CASSNDRFSSGNTIYF
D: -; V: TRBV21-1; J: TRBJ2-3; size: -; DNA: TGTGCCAGCAGCAAAGCCGTACGAGACAGCCGCACAGATACGCAGTATTTT; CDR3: CASSKAVRDSRTDTQYF
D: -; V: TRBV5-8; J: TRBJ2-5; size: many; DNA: TGTGCCAGCAGCACAAGTAGAGACCAAGAGACCCAGTACTTC; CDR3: CASSTSRDQETQYF
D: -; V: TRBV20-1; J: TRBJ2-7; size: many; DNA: TGCAGTGCTACGGACCGGCGGCAAACCTACGAGCAGTACTTC; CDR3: CSATDRRQTYEQYF
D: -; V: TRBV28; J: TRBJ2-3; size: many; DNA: TGTGCCAGCAGCCCAAGCGGGCTTAGCACAGATACGCAGTATTTT; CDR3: CASSPSGLSTDTQYF
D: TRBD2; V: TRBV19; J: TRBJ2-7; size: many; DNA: TGTGCCAGTATGCGCGGGGGGGCCTCAGACGAGCAGTACTTC; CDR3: CASMRGGASDEQYF
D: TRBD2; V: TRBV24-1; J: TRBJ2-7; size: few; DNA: TGTGCCACCACTAGCGGGGGGCCCCCCTACGAGCAGTACTTC; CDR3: CATTSGGPPYEQYF
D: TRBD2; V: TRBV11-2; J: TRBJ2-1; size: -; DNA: TGTGCCAGCAGCTTCGCCGCCGGTGGGGATAGGCTACTAGCGGTGAATGAGCAGTTCTTC; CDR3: CASSFAAGGDRLLAVNEQFF
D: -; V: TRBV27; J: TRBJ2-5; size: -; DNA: TGTGCCAGCAGTTTAGGACCGACGCAAGAGACCCAGTACTTC; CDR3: CASSLGPTQETQYF
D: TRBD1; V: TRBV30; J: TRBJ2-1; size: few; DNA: TGTGCCTGGAGTGTAGGGCAGGGGGCCTACAATGAGCAGTTCTTC; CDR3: CAWSVGQGAYNEQFF
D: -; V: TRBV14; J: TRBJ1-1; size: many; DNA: TGTGCCAGCAGCCAAGCCGGGGGCACGGACACTGAAGCTTTCTTT; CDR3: CASSQAGGTDTEAFF
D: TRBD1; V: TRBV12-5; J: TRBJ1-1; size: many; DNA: TGTGCTAGTGGTTTGAATACAGGGGGCACTGAAGCTTTCTTT; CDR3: CASGLNTGGTEAFF
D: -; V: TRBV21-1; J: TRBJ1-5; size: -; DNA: TGTGCCAGCAGCAAAAGGGACCGTAGACGGGGTCAGCCCCAGCATTTT; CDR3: CASSKRDRRRGQPQHF
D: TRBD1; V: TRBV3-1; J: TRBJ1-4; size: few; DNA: TGTGCCAGCAGCCTCCTGCCCGGGACAGGGACCTTGTATAATGAAAAACTGTTTTTT; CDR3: CASSLLPGTGTLYNEKLFF
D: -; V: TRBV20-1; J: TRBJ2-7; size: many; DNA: TGCAGTGCTAGAGATCGTTTGGGACACCTCTACGAGCAGTACTTC; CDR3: CSARDRLGHLYEQYF
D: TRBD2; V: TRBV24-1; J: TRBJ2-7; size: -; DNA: TGTGCCACCGGGACTAGCGACTACGAGCAGTACTTC; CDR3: CATGTSDYEQYF
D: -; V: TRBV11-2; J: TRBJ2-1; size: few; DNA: TGTGCCAGCAGCTTAGTCGACAGTTCCTACAATGAGCAGTTCTTC; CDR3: CASSLVDSSYNEQFF
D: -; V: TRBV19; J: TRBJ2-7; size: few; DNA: TGTGCCAGTAGTATAGGATCCGGGAGCTCCTACGAGCAGTACTTC; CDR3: CASSIGSGSSYEQYF
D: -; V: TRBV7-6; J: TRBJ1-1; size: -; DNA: TGTGCCAGCACCCCGGGGGTGGGTAGGACTGAAGCTTTCTTT; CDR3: CASTPGVGRTEAFF
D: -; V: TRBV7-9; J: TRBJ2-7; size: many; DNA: TGTGCCAGCAGCTCAGGCCGGCGCTTGGCCTACGAGCAGTACTTC; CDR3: CASSSGRRLAYEQYF
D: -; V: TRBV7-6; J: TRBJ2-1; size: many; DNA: TGTGCCAGCAGCAGTACGGGAGATGAGCAGTTCTTC; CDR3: CASSSTGDEQFF
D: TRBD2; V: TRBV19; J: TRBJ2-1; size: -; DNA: TGTGCCAGTAGTAATAGCGGGGGGCCGTACAATGAGCAGTTCTTC; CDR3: CASSNSGGPYNEQFF
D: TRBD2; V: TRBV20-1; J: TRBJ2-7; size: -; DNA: TGCAGTGCTAGAGATTTGGGTCTTACGGGAGGCCACCCCTACGAGCAGTACTTC; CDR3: CSARDLGLTGGHPYEQYF
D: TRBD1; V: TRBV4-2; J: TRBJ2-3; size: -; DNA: TGTGCCAGCAGCCAAGATTACAGGGGTGGCGCAGATACGCAGTATTTT; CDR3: CASSQDYRGGADTQYF
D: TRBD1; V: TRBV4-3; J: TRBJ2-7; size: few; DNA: TGCGCCAGCAGCCAAGATATTACAGGGGGCCGCTACGAGCAGTACTTC; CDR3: CASSQDITGGRYEQYF
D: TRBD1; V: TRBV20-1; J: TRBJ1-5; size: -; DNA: TGCAGTGCTAGCCGGGACAGAAATAGCAATCAGCCCCAGCATTTT; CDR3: CSASRDRNSNQPQHF
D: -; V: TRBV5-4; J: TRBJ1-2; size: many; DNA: TGTGCCAGCAGCTTGCTTCCCGCTAACTATGGCTACACCTTC; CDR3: CASSLLPANYGYTF
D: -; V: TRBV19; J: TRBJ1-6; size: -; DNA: TGTGCCAGTAGTATCAGTCGGGGGTCACCCCTCCACTTT; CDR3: CASSISRGSPLHF
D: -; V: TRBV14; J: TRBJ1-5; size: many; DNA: TGTGCCAGCAGCTGGACGAGCCGGGGGCCCCAGCATTTT; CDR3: CASSWTSRGPQHF